A single sample is the source of the 27 T cell receptor beta chains below, sequenced in a study of patients and donors after allogeneic stem cell transplantation. MiXCR, run by TCRdb on the RT-PCR reads, gives a single entry per CDR3 protein. This sample carries 200,000 to 250,000 distinct CDR3 sequences, roughly an eighth of them seen once, and the ten largest clones take more than 9%. The material sequenced was blood, either unsorted or a sorted T cell fraction (not recorded which). These receptors all stem from a human donor who was either an allogeneic HSCT recipient or a stem cell or donor lymphocyte infusion donor (not recorded which). It is not recorded whose cells these are; they may come from a transplant donor.

This clonotype has ten or more counts. The gene calls are TRBV6-1 and TRBJ2-1; D call uncertain. CDR1 and CDR2 from the germline V gene are MNHNS and SASEGT. V lost 5 bases, J lost 0 bases, and 11 bases lay in between. There are 15 residues in the CDR3. In nucleotides, the CDR3 is TGTGCCAGCAGTCCGACGTTGTCCTCCTACAATGAGCAGTTCTTC. It is translated as CASSPTLSSYNEQFF.

There are a few counts of this clonotype. This chain joins TRBV20-1 and TRBJ1-5; D might be TRBD1 (6 bases). Trimming removed 0 bases at V and 6 bases at J, with 21 bases between. Germline V lookup: CDR1 DFQATT, CDR2 SNEGSKA (reference sequence). The CDR3 is made up of 17 amino acids. Written as DNA, the CDR3 is TGCAGTGCTAGAGAGGAGGGGGTGTGGGAAAGGAGTCAGCCCCAGCATTTT. It is translated as CSAREEGVWERSQPQHF.

The chain links TRBV18 to TRBJ1-1; 8 bases are a match to TRBD1. Trimming took 3 bases from V and 5 from J; bases not matched to a gene: 5. CDR1 is KGHSH and CDR2 is LQKENI in the germline V gene. CDR3 length equals 14 residues. The CDR3 protein is CASSPTGAGTEAFF. CDR3 in DNA: TGTGCCAGCTCACCGACAGGGGCCGGGACTGAAGCTTTCTTT.

In its sample, this clonotype was seen many times. V is TRBV11-2 and J is TRBJ1-5; 11 bases are a match to TRBD1. The V segment lost 6 bases and the J segment 4 bases; nucleotides outside the gene matches: 14. Germline V gene data show CDR1 as SGHAT and CDR2 as FQNNGV. The CDR3 contains 18 residues. CDR3 nucleotides: TGTGCCAGCAGTTTCCCTTGGGACAGGGGGAATCTTAATCAGCCCCAGCATTTT. It codes for CASSFPWDRGNLNQPQHF.

This clonotype turned up a few times. The rearrangement uses TRBV5-6 and TRBJ2-5; D is uncertain. Germline CDR1 reads SGHDT; CDR2 reads YYEEEE. The CDR3 has 16 residues. V was pared by 0 bases and J by 5 bases, with 17 bases between. The DNA for the CDR3 is TGTGCCAGCAGCTTGGCCCGGGCTGGAAAAACGGAGACCCAGTACTTC. It encodes CASSLARAGKTETQYF.

The chain carries TRBV7-8 and TRBJ1-1, with D perhaps matching TRBD1 (5 bases). The CDR3 loop spans 17 amino acids. With 1 base removed from V and 0 bases from J, the gap between germline ends came to 15 bases. Germline V lookup: CDR1 SGHVS, CDR2 FQNEAQ. CDR3 nucleotides: TGTGCCAGCAGCTTAGAGCTTCGACAGAGCATGAACACTGAAGCTTTCTTT. Its translation is CASSLELRQSMNTEAFF.

CDR3 region: CASSNSNRGHTDTQYF. CDR3 sequence (DNA): TGTGCCAGCAGTAATTCAAACAGGGGACACACAGATACGCAGTATTTT. This chain joins TRBV25-1 and TRBJ2-3; 7 bases line up with TRBD1. The CDR3 extends over 16 amino acids. V trimming: 5 bases; J trimming: 2 bases; junction bases outside the gene matches: 10. The germline gives CDR1 MGHDK, CDR2 SYGVNS.

This clonotype has a handful of counts. The V gene is TRBV4-1, the J gene TRBJ1-2; tentative D call: TRBD1 (5 bases). This CDR3 comprises 17 residues. Trimming cost V 0 bases and J 4 bases, with 18 bases left between them. CDR1 is MGHRA, CDR2 YSYEKL, per germline. This CDR3 is CASSQDPNAGGRYGYTF. CDR3 nucleotide sequence: TGCGCCAGCAGCCAAGATCCCAACGCGGGGGGACGCTATGGCTACACCTTC.

The sample holds many counts of this clonotype. The V and J genes are TRBV20-1 and TRBJ1-6, with TRBD1 identical over 7 bases. After removal of 0 bases from V and 0 bases from J, the junction contained 2 bases not matched to a gene. CDR3 length: 16 residues. Looked up from germline, CDR1 is DFQATT and CDR2 is SNEGSKA (reference sequence). The CDR3 sequence is CSARDSGGSYNSPLHF. The DNA for the CDR3 is TGCAGTGCTAGAGACTCAGGGGGCTCCTATAATTCACCCCTCCACTTT.

This clonotype has ten or more counts. This sequence joins TRBV5-1 and TRBJ2-2; possibly TRBD2 for D (6 bases). Trimming shortened V by 0 bases and J by 5 bases, and 11 bases separated the two germline ends. Germline V gene sequence: CDR1 SGHRS, CDR2 YFSETQ. CDR3 length: 15 residues. CDR3 in DNA: TGCGCCAGCAGCTTGGTTGGAGGGGTTACCGGGGAGCTGTTTTTT. Residues: CASSLVGGVTGELFF.

This clonotype was found many times. This sequence joins TRBV20-1 and TRBJ1-1; 8 positions agree with TRBD1. Germline values: CDR1 DFQATT, CDR2 SNEGSKA (reference sequence). V lost 6 bases to trimming and J lost 4 bases; unmatched junction nucleotides: 13. This CDR3 has 15 residues. CDR3 sequence (DNA): TGCAGTGCGATACCGGACAGGGAGCGTGGCACTGAAGCTTTCTTT. Amino acid sequence: CSAIPDRERGTEAFF.

Remarks on this clonotype: Germline is not matched at one junction end, which may reflect a read error. This sequence joins TRBV6-2 or TRBV6-3 and TRBJ2-1, with D maybe TRBD1 (8 bases). The length of the CDR3 is 16 residues. Germline V gene sequence: CDR1 MNHEY, CDR2 SVGEGT. The CDR3 bases are TGTGCCAGCATCCCTCACAGGGGGGGGACTAACAATGAGCATTTCTTC. It translates to CASIPHRGGTNNEHFF.

The rearrangement uses TRBV3-1 and TRBJ2-7; TRBD2 might be the D (5 bases). Germline lookup yields CDR1 LGHDT and CDR2 YNNKEL (reference sequence). The V gene lost 1 base and the J gene lost 0 bases, with 13 bases spanning the gap. This CDR3 comprises 16 residues. Here the CDR3 DNA reads TGTGCCAGCAGCCAAGGGGCGGGCCCTAGCTCCTACGAGCAGTACTTC. Translated: CASSQGAGPSSYEQYF.

This clonotype was found many times. The chain recombines TRBV5-1 with TRBJ2-3; D is unclear. V dropped 2 bases and J dropped 1 base, with 8 bases sitting between them. From germline, CDR1 is SGHRS and CDR2 YFSETQ. CDR3 length: 14 residues. Written as DNA, the CDR3 is TGCGCCAGCAGCTTAGACACCCGCACAGATACGCAGTATTTT. This gives the protein CASSLDTRTDTQYF.

This clonotype was observed a few times. The chain employs TRBV20-1 and TRBJ1-1, with 8 bases identical to TRBD1. The ends lost 4 bases at V and 3 bases at J; junction bases unmatched: 4. Looked up from germline, CDR1 is DFQATT and CDR2 is SNEGSKA (reference sequence). This CDR3 region has 13 residues. The CDR3 protein is CSAIEDRDTEAFF. In DNA form, the CDR3 reads TGCAGTGCTATCGAGGACAGGGACACTGAAGCTTTCTTT.

This clonotype was recorded many times. The chain recombines TRBV20-1 with TRBJ1-5; TRBD1 matches 10 bases. Germline CDR1 and CDR2: DFQATT and SNEGSKA (reference sequence). V lost 1 base and J lost 7; bases outside the gene matches: 7. CDR3 length: 15 residues. Here the CDR3 reads CSARAGQGDRQPQHF. The CDR3, as DNA: TGCAGTGCTAGAGCAGGACAGGGGGATCGACAGCCCCAGCATTTT.

The rearrangement links TRBV7-2 to TRBJ2-7; 8 bases are shared with TRBD1. CDR1 is SGHTA, CDR2 FQGNSA, per germline. This CDR3 is 14 amino acids long. V was pared by 5 bases and J by 2 bases, with 5 bases of the junction left unmatched. As DNA, the CDR3 is TGTGCCAGCAGCCAGAGGACAGGGCCCTACGAGCAGTACTTC. Translating it yields CASSQRTGPYEQYF.

This clonotype has more than one count but fewer than ten. This chain joins TRBV7-2 and TRBJ1-5, with D unresolved. V was cut by 2 bases and J by 0 bases, with 8 bases left in between. In germline, CDR1 is SGHTA, CDR2 FQGNSA. This CDR3 contains 15 residues. The CDR3 region has the DNA TGTGCCAGCAGCTTATGGGGATATAGCAATCAGCCCCAGCATTTT. Encoded protein: CASSLWGYSNQPQHF. The full variable domain, with the rest looked up from reference TRBV7-2 and TRBJ1-5, is GAGVSQSPSNKVTEKGKDVELRCDPISGHTALYWYRQSLGQGLEFLIYFQGNSAPDKSGLPSDRFSAERTGGSVSTLTIQRTQQEDSAVYLCASSLWGYSNQPQHFGDGTRLSIL.

This clonotype was observed at least ten times. DNA of the CDR3: TGTGCCAGCAGCGAGGGGGACAGGGCGAATGAGCAGTTCTTC. Its protein product is CASSEGDRANEQFF. The chain joins TRBV9 to TRBJ2-1; 9 bases are shared with TRBD1. V was pared by 3 bases and J by 7 bases, with 5 bases of the junction left unmatched. The CDR3 loop spans 14 amino acids. The V gene's germline CDR1 is SGDLS and CDR2 YYNGEE.

The chain combines TRBV14 with TRBJ2-5; 10 bases line up with TRBD2. There are 19 residues in the CDR3. V lost 1 base, J lost 0 bases, and 11 bases stayed unmatched. Germline V gives CDR1 SGHDN, CDR2 FVKESK. The CDR3 sequence: CASSQGRLAGELYQETQYF. The DNA of the CDR3 is TGTGCCAGCAGCCAAGGACGGCTAGCGGGGGAACTCTACCAAGAGACCCAGTACTTC. Supplemented by reference TRBV14 and TRBJ2-5, the full variable domain reads EAGVTQFPSHSVIEKGQTVTLRCDPISGHDNLYWYRRVMGKEIKFLLHFVKESKQDESGMPNNRFLAERTGGTYSTLKVQPAELEDSGVYFCASSQGRLAGELYQETQYFGPGTRLLVL.

The rearrangement links TRBV12-3 or TRBV12-4 to TRBJ1-4; D is unresolved. The CDR3 consists of 16 residues. V shed 6 bases and J shed 8 bases, with 22 bases lying between them. The CDR3 DNA sequence: TGTGCCAGCAGAACGCTACGAGGGTCCTTAATCGAAAAACTGTTTTTT. Its translation is CASRTLRGSLIEKLFF.

This chain joins TRBV2 and TRBJ2-5; D is possibly TRBD1 or TRBD2 (5 bases each). The ends were cut back, 6 bases at V and 5 bases at J, with 13 bases in the middle. In germline, CDR1 is SNHLY, CDR2 FYNNEI. The CDR3 spans 13 residues. The CDR3 DNA sequence: TGTGCCAGCAGGGCAAGAGGGGACGAGACCCAGTACTTC. As protein: CASRARGDETQYF.

This clonotype appeared many times. The chain has TRBV5-1 and TRBJ2-7, with 7 bases fitting TRBD2. The germline gives CDR1 SGHRS, CDR2 YFSETQ. CDR3 length equals 15 residues. J was trimmed by 0 bases and V by 4 bases; bases with no gene match: 7. The CDR3 DNA follows: TGCGCCAGCAGCCCCAGCGGGAAGAGCTCCTACGAGCAGTACTTC. The encoded protein is CASSPSGKSSYEQYF.

In its sample, this clonotype was seen a few times. The V gene is TRBV5-5, the J gene TRBJ1-4, with D tentatively TRBD1 (6 bases). This CDR3 is 16 amino acids long. Germline-derived CDR1 and CDR2 are SGHKS and YYEKEE (reference sequence). V lost 0 bases and J lost 4, with 13 bases in between. Here the CDR3 DNA reads TGTGCCAGCAGCTTGGCCATACAGGGATTTAATGAAAAACTGTTTTTT. Its protein is CASSLAIQGFNEKLFF.

This rearrangement joins TRBV12-3 or TRBV12-4 to TRBJ2-5; 7 bases are a match to TRBD1. Trimming took 8 bases from V and 1 from J; bases not matched to a gene: 4. The CDR3 loop spans 13 amino acids. The CDR3 here is CASERTGQETQYF. CDR3 DNA: TGTGCCAGCGAGCGGACAGGCCAAGAGACCCAGTACTTC.

This clonotype was seen many times. This chain uses TRBV7-6 with TRBJ2-2; D is undetermined. The ends were cut back, 5 bases at V and 4 bases at J, with 14 bases in the middle. This CDR3 has 15 residues. In germline, CDR1 is SGHVS, CDR2 FNYEAQ. CDR3 sequence (DNA): TGTGCCAGCAGCCCTTTGGTGGCAACCACCGGGGAGCTGTTTTTT. It specifies CASSPLVATTGELFF.

The chain combines TRBV6-1 with TRBJ2-3; D not resolved. The V gene's germline CDR1 is MNHNS and CDR2 SASEGT. V was trimmed by 8 bases and J by 1 base, leaving 10 bases between them. This CDR3 has 13 residues. The CDR3 nucleotides are TGTGCCAGCGCTGGGCGCGGCACAGATACGCAGTATTTT. Its protein product is CASAGRGTDTQYF.